Below, 7 T cell receptor beta chains from the same sample are listed, as sequenced in a study of early T cells in non-severe SARS-CoV-2 infection. One entry per CDR3 protein, called by TCRdb with MiXCR from the 5' RACE reads. Counted here are 40,000 to 45,000 distinct CDR3 sequences, approximately 6.1% occurring once; the ten biggest clones make up less than 25%. This specimen was whole blood, taken at baseline. The source of these receptors is an adult who was a healthcare worker with PCR-confirmed SARS-CoV-2 infection or an uninfected control (not recorded which).

The V and J genes are TRBV30 and TRBJ1-2; 8 bases fit TRBD1. The germline CDR1 and CDR2 sequences are GTSNPN and SVGIG (reference sequence). This CDR3 region has 13 residues. The V segment lost 4 bases and the J segment 7 bases; nucleotides outside the gene matches: 8. The CDR3 bases are TGTGCCTGGATCCAGGGGGCAGGGGGTGGCTACACCTTC. This translates into CAWIQGAGGGYTF.

This clonotype was seen more than once but under ten times. This chain connects TRBV6-1 to TRBJ1-2; 10 bases fit TRBD1. Looked up from germline, CDR1 is MNHNS and CDR2 is SASEGT. With 6 bases clipped from V and 5 bases from J, the junction kept 9 bases outside the gene matches. CDR3 length: 15 amino acids. The CDR3 loop reads CASRADRGPWYGYTF. CDR3 nucleotide sequence: TGTGCCAGCAGGGCTGACAGGGGGCCGTGGTATGGCTACACCTTC.

This clonotype was recorded at least ten times. V gene TRBV7-8 combines with J gene TRBJ2-2; TRBD1 or TRBD2 may be the D gene (5 bases each). Trimming took 5 bases from V and 4 from J, leaving 11 bases between them. Germline V gene sequence: CDR1 SGHVS, CDR2 FQNEAQ. The CDR3 length is 14 residues. The CDR3 sequence: CASSPRGPTGELFF. In DNA form, the CDR3 reads TGTGCCAGCAGCCCGAGGGGTCCCACCGGGGAGCTGTTTTTT. Full variable domain (remainder filled in from reference TRBV7-8 and TRBJ2-2): GAGVSQSPRYKVAKRGQDVALRCDPISGHVSLFWYQQALGQGPEFLTYFQNEAQLDKSGLPSDRFFAERPEGSVSTLKIQRTQQEDSAVYLCASSPRGPTGELFFGEGSRLTVL.

This clonotype was seen ten or more times. The chain employs TRBV6-1 and TRBJ2-1; D is unresolved. This CDR3 region has 12 residues. Germline values: CDR1 MNHNS, CDR2 SASEGT. V was cut by 8 bases and J by 5 bases, with 10 bases left in between. For the CDR3, the DNA is TGTGCCAGCGGGCCGTACGACAATGAGCAGTTCTTC. Encoded protein: CASGPYDNEQFF.

The chain combines TRBV7-2 with TRBJ2-4; a weak D match, TRBD1 (5 bases). Germline V gene sequence: CDR1 SGHTA, CDR2 FQGNSA. The CDR3 consists of 14 residues. The ends were cut back, 0 bases at V and 8 bases at J, with 11 bases in the middle. The CDR3 region is CASSLAQGRDIQYF. In DNA form, the CDR3 reads TGTGCCAGCAGCTTAGCGCAGGGAAGAGACATTCAGTACTTC.

This clonotype was recorded many times. The chain has TRBV4-1 and TRBJ1-5; D is possibly TRBD1 (5 bases). Trimming stripped 1 base from V and 5 bases from J, with 12 bases between. This CDR3 region has 15 residues. CDR1 and CDR2 (germline): MGHRA, YSYEKL. CDR3 sequence: CASSQVSGTYQPQHF. The CDR3 DNA reads as TGCGCCAGCAGCCAAGTATCAGGGACCTATCAGCCCCAGCATTTT.

V and J are TRBV2 and TRBJ2-1; TRBD1 aligns across 11 bases. In germline, CDR1 is SNHLY, CDR2 FYNNEI. Trimming at V came to 7 bases and at J to 9 bases, leaving 5 bases not matched to a gene. This CDR3 spans 13 amino acids. This CDR3 reads CASNGQGAGEQFF. CDR3 sequence (DNA): TGTGCCAGCAACGGACAGGGGGCCGGTGAGCAGTTCTTC.